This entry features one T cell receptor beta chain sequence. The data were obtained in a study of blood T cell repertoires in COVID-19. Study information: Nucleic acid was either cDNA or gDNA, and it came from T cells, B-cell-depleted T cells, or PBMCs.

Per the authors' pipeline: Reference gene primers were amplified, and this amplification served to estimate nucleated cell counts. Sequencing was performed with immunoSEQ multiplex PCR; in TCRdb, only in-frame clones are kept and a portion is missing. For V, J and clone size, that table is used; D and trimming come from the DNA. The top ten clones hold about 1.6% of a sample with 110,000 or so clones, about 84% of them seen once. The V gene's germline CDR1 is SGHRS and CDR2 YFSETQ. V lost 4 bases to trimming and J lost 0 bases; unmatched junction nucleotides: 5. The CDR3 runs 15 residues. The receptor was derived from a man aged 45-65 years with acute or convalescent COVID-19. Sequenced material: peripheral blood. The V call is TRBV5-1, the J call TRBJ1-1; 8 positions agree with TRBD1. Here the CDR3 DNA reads TGCGCCAGCAGCCTTGGACAGGGATTGAACACTGAAGCTTTCTTT. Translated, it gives CASSLGQGLNTEAFF.